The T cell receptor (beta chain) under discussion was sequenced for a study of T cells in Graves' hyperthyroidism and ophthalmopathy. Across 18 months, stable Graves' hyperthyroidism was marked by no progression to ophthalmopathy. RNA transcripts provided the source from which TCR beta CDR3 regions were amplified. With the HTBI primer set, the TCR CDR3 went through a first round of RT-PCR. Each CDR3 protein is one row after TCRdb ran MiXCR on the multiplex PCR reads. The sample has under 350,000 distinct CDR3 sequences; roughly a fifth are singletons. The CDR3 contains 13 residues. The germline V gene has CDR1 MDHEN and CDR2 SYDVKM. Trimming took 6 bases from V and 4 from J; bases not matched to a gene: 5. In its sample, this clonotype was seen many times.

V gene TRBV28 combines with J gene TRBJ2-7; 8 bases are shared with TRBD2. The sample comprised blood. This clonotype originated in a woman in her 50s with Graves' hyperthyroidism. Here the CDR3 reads CASSGGGRYEQYF. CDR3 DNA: TGTGCCAGCAGCGGCGGGGGGAGGTACGAGCAGTACTTC.